A selection of T cell receptor beta chains follows, all from one sample in a study of cytomegalovirus exposure and HLA in healthy donors. TCRdb's table, derived via immunoSEQ multiplex PCR, lists solely in-frame clones and lacks some. This sample has some 120,000 clones, with about 78% found just once. The material sequenced was PBMCs. The source of these receptors is a female donor in good health and CMV-seronegative. CDR3s include the opening cysteine and the closing phenylalanine or tryptophan. The D gene is left open where the match is weak. The size entry is marked missing in some rows and otherwise reads once, few, many or a size class.

d_gene,abundance,v_gene,j_gene,CDR3nt,CDR3aa
-,-,TRBV9,TRBJ1-2,TGTGCCAGCAGCGTAGACAGGGTCCCTGGTGGCTACACCTTC,CASSVDRVPGGYTF
TRBD2,few,TRBV19,TRBJ2-1,TGTGCCAGTAGTATTCTCTTTCCTAGCGGGAGGTTTCGCGGCCGCGGTGAGCAGTTCTTC,CASSILFPSGRFRGRGEQFF
TRBD2,-,TRBV7-3,TRBJ2-5,TGTGCCAGCAGCAGACTAGCGGGAGGGTCGGAGACCCAGTACTTC,CASSRLAGGSETQYF
-,-,TRBV11-2,TRBJ2-1,TGTGCCAGCAGCTTAGTAGCGGGACAGGGTTACAATGAGCAGTTCTTC,CASSLVAGQGYNEQFF
-,-,TRBV6-1,TRBJ1-2,TGTGCCAGCAGTTCAGCGGCCTATGGCTACACCTTC,CASSSAAYGYTF
TRBD1,-,TRBV5-1,TRBJ1-3,TGCGCCAGCAGCCACGGACAGGGAGGCGGCACCATATATTTT,CASSHGQGGGTIYF
TRBD2,few,TRBV4-2,TRBJ2-7,TGTGCCAGCAGCCAAGAGGGACTAGCGGAAACCTACGAGCAGTACTTC,CASSQEGLAETYEQYF
-,-,TRBV19,TRBJ1-1,TGTGCCAGTGGAATACCGGCGGCATTCACGGCTTTCTTT,CASGIPAAFTAFF
TRBD2,-,TRBV27,TRBJ2-1,TGTGCCAGCAGCGCTATCGCTCGCGGGGGGTTTTACAATGAGCAGTTCTTC,CASSAIARGGFYNEQFF
-,-,TRBV19,TRBJ2-1,TGTGCCAGTAGTATCTTGGCCCTAGCATGGAATGAGCAGTTCTTC,CASSILALAWNEQFF
TRBD1,-,TRBV6-1,TRBJ2-2,TGTGCCAGCAGGAAGACAGGGGACACCGGGGAGCTGTTTTTT,CASRKTGDTGELFF
-,-,TRBV2,TRBJ1-5,TGTGCCAGCAGTTCCCGGGGGGCACTGAATCAGCCCCAGCATTTT,CASSSRGALNQPQHF
-,few,TRBV27,TRBJ2-1,TGTGCCAGCAGTTTTGGTCCTACCGACAATGAGCAGTTCTTC,CASSFGPTDNEQFF
TRBD2,few,TRBV9,TRBJ2-3,TGTGCCAGCAGCGCCTCTCTAGCGGACTCAGATACGCAGTATTTT,CASSASLADSDTQYF
-,-,TRBV2,TRBJ2-3,TGTGCCAGCAGTGCATTCCGGGAGATAGATACGCAGTATTTT,CASSAFREIDTQYF
TRBD2,-,TRBV11-2,TRBJ2-3,TGTGCCAGCAGCTCCGGGACTAGCGGGTTGAGGACAGATACGCAGTATTTT,CASSSGTSGLRTDTQYF
-,-,TRBV11-2,TRBJ1-1,TGTGCCAGCAGGCGCCGCCAGGGGACGATGGACACTGAAGCTTTCTTT,CASRRRQGTMDTEAFF
-,-,TRBV5-1,TRBJ1-1,TGCGCCAGCAGCCTACAGATGAACACTGAAGCTTTCTTT,CASSLQMNTEAFF
-,-,TRBV28,TRBJ1-1,TGTGCCAGCAGCCTCAGGGCCTATTTAAACACTGAAGCTTTCTTT,CASSLRAYLNTEAFF
-,-,TRBV7-3,TRBJ2-1,TGTGCCAGCAGCTTAACCGGGGTGAATGAGCAGTTCTTC,CASSLTGVNEQFF
-,few,TRBV25-1,TRBJ2-2,TGTGCCAGCAGTCGAACAGGACGCACCGGGGAGCTGTTTTTT,CASSRTGRTGELFF
-,-,TRBV14,TRBJ2-3,TGTGCCAGCAGCCAAGGGCGGAGCACAGATACGCAGTATTTT,CASSQGRSTDTQYF
-,-,TRBV6-1,TRBJ2-1,TGTGCCAGCAGTGAATACGGGACTGGCTCCTACAATGAGCAGTTCTTC,CASSEYGTGSYNEQFF
-,-,TRBV7-2,TRBJ1-1,TGTGCCAGCAGCTTAAACAGGGCGAACACTGAAGCTTTCTTT,CASSLNRANTEAFF
-,-,TRBV7-9,TRBJ2-3,TGTGCTTCGACAGCCTCGGATACGCAGTATTTT,CASTASDTQYF
-,-,TRBV5-1,TRBJ2-1,TGCGCCAGCAGCTTGTCCCACTACGAGCGGTTCTTC,CASSLSHYERFF
TRBD2,-,TRBV15,TRBJ2-7,TGTGCCACCGCCCGCGGGGGGAACGAGCAGTACTTC,CATARGGNEQYF
-,-,TRBV7-8,TRBJ1-3,TGTGCCAGCAGCCAACGGGTTCACTCTGGAAACACCATATATTTT,CASSQRVHSGNTIYF
-,-,TRBV4-2,TRBJ2-7,TGTGCCAGCAGCCAAGATTTTCCGGTAGTCGCCTACGAGCAGTACTTC,CASSQDFPVVAYEQYF
TRBD1,-,TRBV2,TRBJ2-1,TGTGCCAGCAGTATACAGGGGAGTGAGCAGTTCTTC,CASSIQGSEQFF
-,-,TRBV5-1,TRBJ2-7,TGCGCCAGCAGCTTGGGGGGCGGCTTGGGCGAGCAGTACTTC,CASSLGGGLGEQYF
TRBD1,-,TRBV19,TRBJ1-4,TGTGCCAGTAGTATCTCCAGGGGGCGCGAAAAACTGTTTTTT,CASSISRGREKLFF